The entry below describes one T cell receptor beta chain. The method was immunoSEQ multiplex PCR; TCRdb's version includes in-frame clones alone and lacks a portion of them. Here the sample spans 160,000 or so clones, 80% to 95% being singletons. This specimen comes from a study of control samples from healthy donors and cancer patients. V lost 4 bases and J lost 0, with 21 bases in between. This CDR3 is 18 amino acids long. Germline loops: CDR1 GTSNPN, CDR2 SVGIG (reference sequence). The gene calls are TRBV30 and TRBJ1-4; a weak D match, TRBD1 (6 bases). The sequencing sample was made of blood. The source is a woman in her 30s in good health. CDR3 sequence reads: CAWTFGLTNRATNEKLFF. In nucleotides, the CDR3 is TGTGCCTGGACCTTCGGACTGACAAACAGGGCAACTAATGAAAAACTGTTTTTT.